This TCR beta chain was sequenced for a study of T cell changes during pregnancy in multiple sclerosis. Method: immunoSEQ multiplex PCR; TCRdb's copy keeps in-frame clones and lacks some. The table has fewer than 95,000 clones, roughly nine tenths seen once. V dropped 0 bases and J dropped 4; count of bases not matched to a gene: 2. Germline V gene sequence: CDR1 SGHRS, CDR2 YFSETQ. The CDR3 sequence is 16 residues long. This chain connects TRBV5-1 to TRBJ2-1; 12 nucleotides agree with TRBD2. The clonotype was recovered from a female donor in good health, enrolled as a control in a pregnancy study. The sequences come from peripheral blood, collected in the first trimester of pregnancy. This CDR3 reads CASSLASGRAYNEQFF. In DNA, the CDR3 is TGCGCCAGCAGCTTGGCTAGCGGGAGGGCTTACAATGAGCAGTTCTTC.